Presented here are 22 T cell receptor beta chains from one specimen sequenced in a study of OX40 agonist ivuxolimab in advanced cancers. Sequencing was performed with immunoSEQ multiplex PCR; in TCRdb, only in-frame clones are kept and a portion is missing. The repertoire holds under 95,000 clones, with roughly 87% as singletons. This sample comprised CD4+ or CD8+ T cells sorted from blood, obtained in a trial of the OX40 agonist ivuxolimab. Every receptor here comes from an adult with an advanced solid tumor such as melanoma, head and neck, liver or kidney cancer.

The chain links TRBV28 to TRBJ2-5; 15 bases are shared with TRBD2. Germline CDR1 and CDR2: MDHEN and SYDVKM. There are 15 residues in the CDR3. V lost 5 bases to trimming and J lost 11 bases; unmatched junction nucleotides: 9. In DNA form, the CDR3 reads TGTGCCAGCAGTCTCGGGACTAGCGGGAGGAGTGAGCAGTACTTC. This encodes CASSLGTSGRSEQYF.

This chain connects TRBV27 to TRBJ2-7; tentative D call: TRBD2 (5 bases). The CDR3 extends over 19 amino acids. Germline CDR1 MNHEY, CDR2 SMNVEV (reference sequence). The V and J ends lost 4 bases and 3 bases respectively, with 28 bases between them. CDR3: CASSSTSANRGILFYEQYF. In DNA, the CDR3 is TGTGCCAGCAGTTCCACCTCCGCCAACCGGGGAATTCTCTTCTACGAGCAGTACTTC.

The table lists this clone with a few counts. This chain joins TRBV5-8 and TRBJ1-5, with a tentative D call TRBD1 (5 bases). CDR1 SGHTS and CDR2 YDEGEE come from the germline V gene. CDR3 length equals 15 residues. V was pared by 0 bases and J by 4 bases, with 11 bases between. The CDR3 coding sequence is TGTGCCAGCAGCTTGGCGGGGCCAGGAAATCAGCCCCAGCATTTT. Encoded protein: CASSLAGPGNQPQHF.

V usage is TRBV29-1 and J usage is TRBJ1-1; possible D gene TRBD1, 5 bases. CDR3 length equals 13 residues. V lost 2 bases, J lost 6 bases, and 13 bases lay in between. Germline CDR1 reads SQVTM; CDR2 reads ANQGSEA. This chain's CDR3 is CSVESSAGAEAFF. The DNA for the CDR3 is TGCAGCGTTGAATCCTCGGCGGGGGCTGAAGCTTTCTTT.

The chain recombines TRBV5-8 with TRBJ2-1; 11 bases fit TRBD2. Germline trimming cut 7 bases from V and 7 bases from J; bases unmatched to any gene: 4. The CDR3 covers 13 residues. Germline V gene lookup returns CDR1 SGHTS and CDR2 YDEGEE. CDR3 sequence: CASRLAGTNEQFF. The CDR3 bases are TGTGCCAGCCGACTAGCGGGGACAAATGAGCAGTTCTTC.

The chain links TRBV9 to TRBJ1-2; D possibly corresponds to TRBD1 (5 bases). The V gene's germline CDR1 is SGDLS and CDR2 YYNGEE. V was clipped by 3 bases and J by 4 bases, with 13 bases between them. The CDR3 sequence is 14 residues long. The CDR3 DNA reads TGTGCCAGCAGCGGGGGGGACGTCAGCTATGGCTACACCTTC. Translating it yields CASSGGDVSYGYTF.

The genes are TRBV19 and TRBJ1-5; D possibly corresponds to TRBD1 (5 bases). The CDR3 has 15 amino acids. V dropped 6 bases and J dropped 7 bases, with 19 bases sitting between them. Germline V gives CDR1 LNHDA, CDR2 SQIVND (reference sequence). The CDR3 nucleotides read TGTGCCAGTAGATATGATTCCGGGGCAGGCCAGCCCCAGCATTTT. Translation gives CASRYDSGAGQPQHF.

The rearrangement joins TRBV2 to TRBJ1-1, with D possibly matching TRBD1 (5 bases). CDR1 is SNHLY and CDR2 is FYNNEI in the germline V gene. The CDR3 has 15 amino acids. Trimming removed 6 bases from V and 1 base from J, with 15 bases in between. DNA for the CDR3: TGTGCCAGCAGAAGGGAGGGGAACCAGAACACTGAAGCTTTCTTT. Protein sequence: CASRREGNQNTEAFF.

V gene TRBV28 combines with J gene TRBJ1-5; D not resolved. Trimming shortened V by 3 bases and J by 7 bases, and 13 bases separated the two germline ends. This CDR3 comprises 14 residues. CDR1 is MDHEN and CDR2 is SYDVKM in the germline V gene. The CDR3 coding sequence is TGTGCCAGCAGTTTTAGAGGGCAATTGCAGCCCCAGCATTTT. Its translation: CASSFRGQLQPQHF. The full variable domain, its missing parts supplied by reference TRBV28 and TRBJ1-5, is DVKVTQSSRYLVKRTGEKVFLECVQDMDHENMFWYRQDPGLGLRLIYFSYDVKMKEKGDIPEGYSVSREKKERFSLILESASTNQTSMYLCASSFRGQLQPQHFGDGTRLSIL.

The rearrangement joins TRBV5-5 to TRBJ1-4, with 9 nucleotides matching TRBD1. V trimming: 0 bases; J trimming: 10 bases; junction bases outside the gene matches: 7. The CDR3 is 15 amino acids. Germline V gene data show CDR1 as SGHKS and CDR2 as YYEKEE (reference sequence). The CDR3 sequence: CASSLGTGESGKLFF. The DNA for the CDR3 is TGTGCCAGCAGCTTGGGGACAGGGGAGAGCGGAAAACTGTTTTTT. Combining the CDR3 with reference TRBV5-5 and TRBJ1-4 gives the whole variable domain DAGVTQSPTHLIKTRGQQVTLRCSPISGHKSVSWYQQVLGQGPQFIFQYYEKEERGRGNFPDRFSARQFPNYSSELNVNALLLGDSALYLCASSLGTGESGKLFFGSGTQLSVL.

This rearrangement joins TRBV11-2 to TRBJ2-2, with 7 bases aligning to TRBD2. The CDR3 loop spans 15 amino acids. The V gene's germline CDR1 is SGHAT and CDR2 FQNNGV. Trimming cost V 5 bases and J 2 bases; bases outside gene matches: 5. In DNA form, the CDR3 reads TGTGCCAGCAGCGTCGGGACTACCAACACCGGGGAGCTGTTTTTT. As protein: CASSVGTTNTGELFF.

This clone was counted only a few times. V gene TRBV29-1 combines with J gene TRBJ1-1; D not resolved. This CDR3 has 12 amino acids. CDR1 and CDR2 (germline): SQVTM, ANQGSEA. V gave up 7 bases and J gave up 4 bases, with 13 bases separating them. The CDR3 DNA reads TGCAGCGGCCGGAAGTACGGCACTGAAGCTTTCTTT. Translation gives CSGRKYGTEAFF.

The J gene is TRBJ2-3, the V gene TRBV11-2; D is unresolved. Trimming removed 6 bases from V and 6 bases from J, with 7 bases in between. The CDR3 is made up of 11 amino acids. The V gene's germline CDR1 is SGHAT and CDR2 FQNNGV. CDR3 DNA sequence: TGTGCCAGCAGTGTTGGGGATACGCAGTATTTT. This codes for CASSVGDTQYF.

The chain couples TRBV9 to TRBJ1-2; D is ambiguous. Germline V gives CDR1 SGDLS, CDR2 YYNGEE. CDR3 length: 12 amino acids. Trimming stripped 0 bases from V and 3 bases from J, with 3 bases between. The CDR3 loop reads CASSVADYGYTF. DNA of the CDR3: TGTGCCAGCAGCGTAGCGGACTATGGCTACACCTTC.

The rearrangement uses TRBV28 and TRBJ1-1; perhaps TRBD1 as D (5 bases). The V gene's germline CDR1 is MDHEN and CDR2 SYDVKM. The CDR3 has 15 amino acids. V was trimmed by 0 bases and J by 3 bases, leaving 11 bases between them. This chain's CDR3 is CASSLWDNGDTEAFF. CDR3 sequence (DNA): TGTGCCAGCAGTTTATGGGACAATGGAGACACTGAAGCTTTCTTT. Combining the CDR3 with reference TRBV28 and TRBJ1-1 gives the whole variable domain DVKVTQSSRYLVKRTGEKVFLECVQDMDHENMFWYRQDPGLGLRLIYFSYDVKMKEKGDIPEGYSVSREKKERFSLILESASTNQTSMYLCASSLWDNGDTEAFFGQGTRLTVV.

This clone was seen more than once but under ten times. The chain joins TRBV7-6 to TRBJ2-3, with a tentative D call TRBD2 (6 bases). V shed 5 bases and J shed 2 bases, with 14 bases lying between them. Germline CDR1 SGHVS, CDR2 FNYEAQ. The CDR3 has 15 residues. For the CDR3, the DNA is TGTGCCAGCAGCAACCCGGGACTTACCACAGATACGCAGTATTTT. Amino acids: CASSNPGLTTDTQYF. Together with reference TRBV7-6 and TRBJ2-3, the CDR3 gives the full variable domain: GAGVSQSPRYKVTKRGQDVALRCDPISGHVSLYWYRQALGQGPEFLTYFNYEAQQDKSGLPNDRFSAERPEGSISTLTIQRTEQRDSAMYRCASSNPGLTTDTQYFGPGTRLTVL.

The DNA of the CDR3 is TGTGCCAGCAGCGACCCGGGACTCCAGTTCTTC. Encoded protein: CASSDPGLQFF. The chain recombines TRBV11-1 with TRBJ2-1; TRBD2 might be the D (6 bases). V lost 5 bases, J lost 13 bases, and 12 bases lay in between. Germline V gene sequence: CDR1 SGHAT, CDR2 FQDESV (reference sequence). CDR3 length: 11 residues.

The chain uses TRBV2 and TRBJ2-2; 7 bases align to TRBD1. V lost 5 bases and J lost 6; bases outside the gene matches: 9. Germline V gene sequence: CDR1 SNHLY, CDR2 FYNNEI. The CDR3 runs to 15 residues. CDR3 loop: CASSLRGPVAGELFF. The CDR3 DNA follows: TGTGCCAGCAGTTTAAGGGGGCCAGTGGCCGGGGAGCTGTTTTTT.

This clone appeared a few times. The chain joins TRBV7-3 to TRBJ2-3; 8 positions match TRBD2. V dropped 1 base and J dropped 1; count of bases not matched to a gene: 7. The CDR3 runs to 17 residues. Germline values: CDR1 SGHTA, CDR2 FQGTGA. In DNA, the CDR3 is TGTGCCAGCAGCTTAAGGGGAGCGGGAGATGGCACAGATACGCAGTATTTT. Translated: CASSLRGAGDGTDTQYF.

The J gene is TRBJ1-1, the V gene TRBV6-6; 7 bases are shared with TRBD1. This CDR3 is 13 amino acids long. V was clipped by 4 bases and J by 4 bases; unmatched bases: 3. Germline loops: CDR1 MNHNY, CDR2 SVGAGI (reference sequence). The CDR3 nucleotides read TGTGCCAGCAGTTCCCCAGGGGGCACTGAAGCTTTCTTT. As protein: CASSSPGGTEAFF.

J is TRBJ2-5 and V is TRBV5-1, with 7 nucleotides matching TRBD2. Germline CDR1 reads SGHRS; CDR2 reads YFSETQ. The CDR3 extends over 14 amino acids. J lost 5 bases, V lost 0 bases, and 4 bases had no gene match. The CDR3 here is CASSLGPSGETQYF. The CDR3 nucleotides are TGCGCCAGCAGCTTGGGCCCTAGCGGTGAGACCCAGTACTTC.

The CDR3 bases are TGCGCCAGCAGCTTGGGAGAATCCGGAAGGTATGGCTACACCTTC. Encoded protein: CASSLGESGRYGYTF. The genes are TRBV5-1 and TRBJ1-2; no clear D gene. V lost 0 bases and J lost 5, with 14 bases in between. CDR1 is SGHRS, CDR2 YFSETQ, per germline. CDR3 size: 15 residues.